The 29 T cell receptor beta chains below all came from one sample that was sequenced in a study of technical replicates of blood from several donors. Data came from immunoSEQ multiplex PCR; TCRdb stores just in-frame clones and leaves some out. The table includes 40,000 to 60,000 clones, more than 70% detected once. Sample: PBMCs. The source of these receptors is a human donor in good health. Some clones in this sample may be carry-over from other donors' samples.

CDR3 DNA: TGTGCCAGCAGCTTTGGGGGACAGGGGAATGAAAAACTGTTTTTT. Encoded protein: CASSFGGQGNEKLFF. The J gene is TRBJ1-4, the V gene TRBV7-9; 10 nucleotides align to TRBD1. Germline V gives CDR1 SEHNR, CDR2 FQNEAQ (reference sequence). This CDR3 region has 15 residues. V gave up 3 bases and J gave up 5 bases; unmatched junction bases: 3.

A single count supports this clone. The chain recombines TRBV9 with TRBJ2-1; 8 positions agree with TRBD1. Germline values: CDR1 SGDLS, CDR2 YYNGEE. Trimming took 4 bases from V and 5 from J; bases not matched to a gene: 5. This CDR3 spans 14 amino acids. The CDR3 DNA follows: TGTGCCAGCAGCACAGGGGGTTCACACAATGAGCAGTTCTTC. Its protein is CASSTGGSHNEQFF.

This clone was seen only a few times. V and J are TRBV12-5 and TRBJ2-7; 9 nucleotides agree with TRBD2. Losses at the gene ends were 5 bases for V and 5 bases for J; bases not matched to a gene: 10. Germline V lookup: CDR1 LGHNT, CDR2 FRNRAP. The CDR3 has 15 residues. DNA of the CDR3: TGTGCTAGTGGTACATATCTAGCGGGAAAAGACGAGCAGTACTTC. It codes for CASGTYLAGKDEQYF.

This clone showed up just once. The chain recombines TRBV5-1 with TRBJ1-6; 7 bases fit TRBD1. The length of the CDR3 is 14 residues. J gave up 7 bases and V 4 bases, and 5 bases lay outside the gene matches. The germline V gene has CDR1 SGHRS and CDR2 YFSETQ. Here the CDR3 reads CASSIDRVNSPLHF. The CDR3 nucleotides read TGCGCCAGCAGCATAGACAGGGTGAATTCACCCCTCCACTTT.

The CDR3, as DNA: TGCGCCAGCAGCCAAGGACTCTCCTACGAGCAGTACTTC. Translating gives CASSQGLSYEQYF. J is TRBJ2-7 and V is TRBV4-3; D gene ambiguous. Trimming left V 1 base short and J 0 bases short, with 4 bases between. Per germline, CDR1 LGHNA and CDR2 YSLEER. The CDR3 runs 13 residues.

The CDR3 DNA is TGTGCCAGCAGCGTAGTGGGCCTAGCGGGGGTGTCCGAGCAGTACTTC. Its protein product is CASSVVGLAGVSEQYF. The V gene is TRBV9, the J gene TRBJ2-7, with TRBD2 matching over 10 bases. V lost 0 bases and J lost 6; bases outside the gene matches: 9. CDR1 SGDLS and CDR2 YYNGEE come from the germline V gene. There are 16 residues in the CDR3.

The chain employs TRBV7-3 and TRBJ2-3; tentatively, D is TRBD2 (6 bases). V lost 6 bases, J lost 2 bases, and 12 bases lay in between. The CDR3 length is 14 residues. The germline gives CDR1 SGHTA, CDR2 FQGTGA. The CDR3 is CASREGPTTDTQYF. The DNA for the CDR3 is TGTGCCAGCAGGGAGGGACCAACCACAGATACGCAGTATTTT.

This chain links TRBV7-8 with TRBJ1-2, with D tentatively TRBD1 (6 bases). V lost 3 bases to trimming and J lost 8 bases, with 10 bases between them. CDR1 SGHVS and CDR2 FQNEAQ come from the germline V gene. This CDR3 spans 12 amino acids. The CDR3 spells CASSLDRVGYTF. Written as DNA, the CDR3 is TGTGCCAGCAGCTTGGACAGAGTCGGCTACACCTTC.

This chain links TRBV9 with TRBJ2-3, with 13 bases that match TRBD2. The V gene end was trimmed by 1 base and the J gene end by 5 bases; junction bases not matched to a gene: 4. The germline CDR1 and CDR2 sequences are SGDLS and YYNGEE. CDR3 length: 16 residues. CDR3 in DNA: TGTGCCAGCAGCGTACGGACTAGCGGGAGTGGAGATACGCAGTATTTT. This gives the protein CASSVRTSGSGDTQYF.

J is TRBJ2-1 and V is TRBV29-1; 11 nucleotides agree with TRBD1. Losses at the gene ends were 7 bases for V and 6 bases for J; bases not matched to a gene: 8. CDR1 is SQVTM and CDR2 is ANQGSEA in the germline V gene. This CDR3 has 14 amino acids. CDR3 sequence: CSATGTGGGNEQFF. The CDR3 bases are TGCAGCGCGACCGGGACAGGGGGGGGCAATGAGCAGTTCTTC.

This clone was seen once. The chain has TRBV5-1 and TRBJ1-1; TRBD1 matches at 8 bases. V dropped 0 bases and J dropped 0; count of bases not matched to a gene: 1. The CDR3 has 15 amino acids. Germline CDR1 and CDR2: SGHRS and YFSETQ. The CDR3 is CASSLAGGLNTEAFF. The DNA of the CDR3 is TGCGCCAGCAGCTTGGCAGGGGGCCTGAACACTGAAGCTTTCTTT.

The V call is TRBV30, the J call TRBJ1-2; the D gene is possibly TRBD1 (6 bases). Per the germline V gene, CDR1 is GTSNPN and CDR2 is SVGIG (reference sequence). Trimming stripped 2 bases from V and 4 bases from J, with 11 bases between. The CDR3 consists of 13 residues. CDR3 protein: CAWSKGGAYGYTF. DNA for the CDR3: TGTGCCTGGAGTAAGGGGGGGGCCTATGGCTACACCTTC. Filled out from reference TRBV30 and TRBJ1-2, the complete variable domain reads SQTIHQWPATLVQPVGSPLSLECTVEGTSNPNLYWYRQAAGRGLQLLFYSVGIGQISSEVPQNLSASRPQDRQFILSSKKLLLSDSGFYLCAWSKGGAYGYTFGSGTRLTVV.

This clone showed up just once. This chain joins TRBV7-2 and TRBJ2-1; D is perhaps TRBD2 (5 bases). V was pared by 4 bases and J by 5 bases, with 9 bases between. The CDR3 covers 13 residues. Germline V lookup: CDR1 SGHTA, CDR2 FQGNSA. For the CDR3, the DNA is TGTGCCAGCAGCTCTAGGCGGGACAATGAGCAGTTCTTC. Translated, it gives CASSSRRDNEQFF.

The chain employs TRBV7-2 and TRBJ1-1, with D possibly being TRBD1 (5 bases). The CDR3 is made up of 15 amino acids. Germline V lookup: CDR1 SGHTA, CDR2 FQGNSA. V was clipped by 1 base and J by 1 base, with 10 bases between them. The CDR3 spells CASSLEGGGNTEAFF. CDR3 nucleotide sequence: TGTGCCAGCAGCTTAGAGGGCGGGGGGAACACTGAAGCTTTCTTT.

In regard to this clone: The junction does not match germline at one end; this may be a read error. The chain employs TRBV5-8 and TRBJ1-5; weak D call: TRBD1 (5 bases). Per germline, CDR1 SGHTS and CDR2 YDEGEE. The CDR3 length is 15 residues. The CDR3 DNA reads TGTGCCGGCAGCTTGGGGACTTCGGAAGGGCAGCCCCAGCATTTT. Translation gives CAGSLGTSEGQPQHF. The full variable domain, completed using reference TRBV5-8 and TRBJ1-5, is EAGVTQSPTHLIKTRGQQATLRCSPISGHTSVYWYQQALGLGLQFLLWYDEGEERNRGNFPPRFSGRQFPNYSSELNVNALELEDSALYLCAGSLGTSEGQPQHFGDGTRLSIL.

The chain has TRBV4-1 and TRBJ1-1, with 9 nucleotides matching TRBD1. V was clipped by 6 bases and J by 1 base; unmatched bases: 6. From germline, CDR1 is MGHRA and CDR2 YSYEKL. CDR3 length: 15 residues. DNA for the CDR3: TGCGCCAGCAGAAAACAGGGGGCCCGGAACACTGAAGCTTTCTTT. Translation gives CASRKQGARNTEAFF.

This chain uses TRBV5-6 with TRBJ1-4; TRBD1 might be the D (6 bases). The CDR3 is made up of 14 amino acids. Per the germline V gene, CDR1 is SGHDT and CDR2 is YYEEEE. V lost 3 bases, J lost 7 bases, and 13 bases lay in between. The CDR3 DNA follows: TGTGCCAGCAGCTCTTGGACAGCGCGTGAAAAACTGTTTTTT. It specifies CASSSWTAREKLFF.

The chain recombines TRBV27 with TRBJ2-7, with unresolved D. V was trimmed by 2 bases and J by 3 bases, leaving 14 bases between them. Germline V CDR1 and CDR2: MNHEY, SMNVEV (reference sequence). The CDR3 spans 15 residues. The CDR3 DNA reads TGTGCCAGCAGTTTACCGCACAGACCCATCTACGAGCAGTACTTC. Its protein is CASSLPHRPIYEQYF.

V is TRBV20-1 and J is TRBJ2-5, with D hard to call. Germline V CDR1 and CDR2: DFQATT, SNEGSKA (reference sequence). This CDR3 is built from 11 residues. V lost 4 bases to trimming and J lost 3 bases, with 6 bases between them. The CDR3 protein is CSATPEETQYF. The CDR3 bases are TGCAGTGCTACTCCGGAAGAGACCCAGTACTTC.

The chain couples TRBV2 to TRBJ2-5; 9 nucleotides agree with TRBD2. The CDR3 totals 17 residues. With V trimmed by 3 bases and J by 7 bases, 15 bases remained unmatched. CDR1 SNHLY and CDR2 FYNNEI come from the germline V gene. CDR3 coding DNA: TGTGCCAGCAGTGACGCCGCTGGGCGGGGGGGCCCCGGGACCCAGTACTTC. Protein: CASSDAAGRGGPGTQYF.

In its sample, this clone was seen a few times. This chain connects TRBV4-2 to TRBJ2-2; TRBD2 agrees at 10 bases. Losses at the gene ends were 0 bases for V and 2 bases for J; bases not matched to a gene: 6. In germline, CDR1 is LGHNA, CDR2 YNFKEQ. The CDR3 runs to 18 residues. The CDR3 region has the DNA TGTGCCAGCAGCCAAGAGGCGATAGCGGGGGGAAACACCGGGGAGCTGTTTTTT. Protein product: CASSQEAIAGGNTGELFF.

The chain employs TRBV5-8 and TRBJ1-3; possibly TRBD1 for D (6 bases). Germline lookup yields CDR1 SGHTS and CDR2 YDEGEE. The germline V and J ends were trimmed by 3 bases and 4 bases, with 17 bases remaining between them. There are 16 residues in the CDR3. The CDR3 spells CASSYRDTRIGNTIYF. CDR3 nucleotide sequence: TGTGCCAGCAGCTACCGGGACACCCGAATCGGAAACACCATATATTTT.

This sequence joins TRBV29-1 and TRBJ2-2, with D possibly TRBD2 on 7 matching bases. Trimming shortened V by 0 bases and J by 1 base, and 21 bases separated the two germline ends. Per germline, CDR1 SQVTM and CDR2 ANQGSEA. This CDR3 has 19 residues. CDR3 sequence (DNA): TGCAGCGTTGAAGATCTGCCTCGAAGAGGGGGGGTGAACACCGGGGAGCTGTTTTTT. It codes for CSVEDLPRRGGVNTGELFF.

This clone came up a few times. The chain joins TRBV7-2 to TRBJ2-1, with D unclear. Germline loops: CDR1 SGHTA, CDR2 FQGNSA. The CDR3 totals 14 residues. Trimming removed 1 base at V and 0 bases at J, with 4 bases between. The CDR3 here is CASSLDSSYNEQFF. The CDR3 nucleotides are TGTGCCAGCAGCTTAGACAGCTCCTACAATGAGCAGTTCTTC. The full variable domain, rest sourced from reference TRBV7-2 and TRBJ2-1, is GAGVSQSPSNKVTEKGKDVELRCDPISGHTALYWYRQSLGQGLEFLIYFQGNSAPDKSGLPSDRFSAERTGGSVSTLTIQRTQQEDSAVYLCASSLDSSYNEQFFGPGTRLTVL.

The rearrangement joins TRBV19 to TRBJ2-1, with D maybe TRBD2 (6 bases). The CDR3 totals 15 residues. The germline V and J ends were trimmed by 8 bases and 3 bases, with 17 bases remaining between them. CDR1 is LNHDA and CDR2 is SQIVND in the germline V gene (reference sequence). The DNA for the CDR3 is TGTGCCAGTGGGGCCCTGGGGGGACTCTACAATGAGCAGTTCTTC. Protein: CASGALGGLYNEQFF.

The rearrangement links TRBV6-5 to TRBJ1-1; 10 nucleotides match TRBD1. The V and J ends lost 0 bases and 10 bases, in that order; junction bases with no gene match: 5. The germline V gene encodes CDR1 MNHEY and CDR2 SVGAGI. The CDR3 consists of 14 residues. CDR3 in DNA: TGTGCCAGCAGTTACTCACCGGGACAGGGGTCAGCTTTCTTT. Its translation is CASSYSPGQGSAFF.

The rearrangement links TRBV19 to TRBJ1-1, with D maybe TRBD1 (6 bases). The CDR3 contains 14 residues. V was trimmed by 5 bases and J by 0 bases, leaving 10 bases between them. Germline V CDR1 and CDR2: LNHDA, SQIVND (reference sequence). Here the CDR3 reads CASSLGGVNTEAFF. The CDR3 DNA reads as TGTGCCAGTAGTCTAGGGGGGGTGAACACTGAAGCTTTCTTT.

This clone occurred once. The V gene is TRBV5-6, the J gene TRBJ2-3; TRBD2 matches at 7 bases. Looked up from germline, CDR1 is SGHDT and CDR2 is YYEEEE. The CDR3 runs 19 residues. The V gene end was trimmed by 0 bases and the J gene end by 1 base; junction bases not matched to a gene: 14. CDR3 coding DNA: TGTGCCAGCAGCTTGGTGTACGGCGGGGGTTCAAAGGGCACAGATACGCAGTATTTT. As protein: CASSLVYGGGSKGTDTQYF. Variable domain in full (rest from reference TRBV5-6 and TRBJ2-3): DAGVTQSPTHLIKTRGQQVTLRCSPKSGHDTVSWYQQALGQGPQFIFQYYEEEERQRGNFPDRFSGHQFPNYSSELNVNALLLGDSALYLCASSLVYGGGSKGTDTQYFGPGTRLTVL.

This clone was recorded only once. The V call is TRBV11-3, the J call TRBJ2-3; TRBD1 might be the D (6 bases). V lost 1 base and J 1 base, leaving 12 bases between the germline ends. Per the germline V gene, CDR1 is SGHNT and CDR2 is YENEEA. This CDR3 has 16 amino acids. The CDR3 DNA reads as TGTGCCAGCAGCTTAGGGGGGCTAGCCGGCACAGATACGCAGTATTTT. This codes for CASSLGGLAGTDTQYF.